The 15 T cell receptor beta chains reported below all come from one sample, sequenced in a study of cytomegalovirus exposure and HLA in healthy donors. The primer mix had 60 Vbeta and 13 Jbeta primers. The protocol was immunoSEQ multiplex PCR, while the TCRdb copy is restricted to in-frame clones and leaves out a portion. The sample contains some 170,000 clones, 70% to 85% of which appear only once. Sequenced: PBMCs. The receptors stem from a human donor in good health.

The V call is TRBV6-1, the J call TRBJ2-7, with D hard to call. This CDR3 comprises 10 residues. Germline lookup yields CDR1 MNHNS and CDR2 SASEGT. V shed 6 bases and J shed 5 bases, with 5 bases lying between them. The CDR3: CASSVHEQYF. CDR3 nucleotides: TGTGCCAGCAGCGTCCACGAGCAGTACTTC.

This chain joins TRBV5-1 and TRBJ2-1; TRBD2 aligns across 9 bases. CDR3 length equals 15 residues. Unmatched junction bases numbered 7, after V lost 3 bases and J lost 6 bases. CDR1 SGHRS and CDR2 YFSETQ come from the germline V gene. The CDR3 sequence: CASSSSGGFTNEQFF. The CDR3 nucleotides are TGCGCCAGCAGCTCCAGCGGGGGGTTTACCAATGAGCAGTTCTTC.

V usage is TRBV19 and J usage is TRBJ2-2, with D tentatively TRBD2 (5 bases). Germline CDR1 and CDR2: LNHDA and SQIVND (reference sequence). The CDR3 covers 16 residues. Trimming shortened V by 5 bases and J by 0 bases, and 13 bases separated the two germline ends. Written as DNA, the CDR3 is TGTGCCAGTAGTCCGGACGGACTCTCGAACACCGGGGAGCTGTTTTTT. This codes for CASSPDGLSNTGELFF.

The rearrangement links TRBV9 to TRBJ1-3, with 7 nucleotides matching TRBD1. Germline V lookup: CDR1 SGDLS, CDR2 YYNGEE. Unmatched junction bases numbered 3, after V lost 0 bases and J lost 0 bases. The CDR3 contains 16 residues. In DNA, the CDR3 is TGTGCCAGCAGCGTAGGAGAGGGGGCCTCTGGAAACACCATATATTTT. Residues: CASSVGEGASGNTIYF.

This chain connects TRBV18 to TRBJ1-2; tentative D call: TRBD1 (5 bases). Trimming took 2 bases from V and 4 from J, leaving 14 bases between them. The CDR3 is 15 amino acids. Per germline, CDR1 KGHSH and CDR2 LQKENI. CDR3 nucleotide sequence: TGTGCCAGCTCACCAGCGAATCAGGGCTCCTATGGCTACACCTTC. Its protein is CASSPANQGSYGYTF.

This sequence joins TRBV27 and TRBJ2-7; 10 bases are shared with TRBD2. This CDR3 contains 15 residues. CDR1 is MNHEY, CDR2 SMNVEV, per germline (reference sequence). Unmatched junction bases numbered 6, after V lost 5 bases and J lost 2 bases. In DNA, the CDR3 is TGTGCCAGCAGTGGTAGCGGGGGGCACCCCTACGAGCAGTACTTC. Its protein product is CASSGSGGHPYEQYF.

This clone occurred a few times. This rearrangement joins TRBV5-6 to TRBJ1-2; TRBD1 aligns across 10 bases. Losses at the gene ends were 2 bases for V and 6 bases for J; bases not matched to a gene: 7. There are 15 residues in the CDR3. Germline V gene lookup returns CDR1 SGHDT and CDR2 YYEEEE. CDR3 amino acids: CASSFRQGAKDGYTF. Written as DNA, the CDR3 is TGTGCCAGCAGCTTCCGACAGGGGGCAAAAGATGGCTACACCTTC. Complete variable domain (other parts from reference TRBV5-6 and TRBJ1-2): DAGVTQSPTHLIKTRGQQVTLRCSPKSGHDTVSWYQQALGQGPQFIFQYYEEEERQRGNFPDRFSGHQFPNYSSELNVNALLLGDSALYLCASSFRQGAKDGYTFGSGTRLTVV.

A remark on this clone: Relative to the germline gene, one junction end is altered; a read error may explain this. The CDR3 sequence: CSSSLVGQGNEQYF. DNA for the CDR3: TGTTCCAGCAGCTTAGTGGGACAGGGGAACGAGCAGTACTTC. This chain joins TRBV7-9 and TRBJ2-7, with TRBD1 identical over 10 bases. The CDR3 spans 14 residues. CDR1 SEHNR and CDR2 FQNEAQ come from the germline V gene (reference sequence). The full variable domain, in which reference TRBV7-9 and TRBJ2-7 provide the parts outside the CDR3, is DTGVSQNPRHKITKRGQNVTFRCDPISEHNRLYWYRQTLGQGPEFLTYFQNEAQLEKSRLLSDRFSAERPKGSFSTLEIQRTEQGDSAMYLCSSSLVGQGNEQYFGPGTRLTVT.

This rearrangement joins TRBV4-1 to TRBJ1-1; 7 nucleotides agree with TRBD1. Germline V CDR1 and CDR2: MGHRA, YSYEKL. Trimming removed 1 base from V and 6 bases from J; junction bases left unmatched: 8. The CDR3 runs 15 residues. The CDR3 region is CASSQAPQGVPEAFF. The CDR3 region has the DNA TGCGCCAGCAGCCAAGCACCCCAGGGGGTCCCTGAAGCTTTCTTT.

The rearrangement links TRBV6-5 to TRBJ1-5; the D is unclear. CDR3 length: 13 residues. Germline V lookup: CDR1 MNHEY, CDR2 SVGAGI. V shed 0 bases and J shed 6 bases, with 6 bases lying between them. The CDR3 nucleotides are TGTGCCAGCAGTTACTCTTACGGTCAGCCCCAGCATTTT. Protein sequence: CASSYSYGQPQHF.

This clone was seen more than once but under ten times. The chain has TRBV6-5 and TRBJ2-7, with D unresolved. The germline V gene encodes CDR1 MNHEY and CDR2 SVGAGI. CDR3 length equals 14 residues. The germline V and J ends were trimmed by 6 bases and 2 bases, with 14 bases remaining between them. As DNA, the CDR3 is TGTGCCAGCAGCCCCCCGCGGCCGACCTACGAGCAGTACTTC. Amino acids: CASSPPRPTYEQYF.

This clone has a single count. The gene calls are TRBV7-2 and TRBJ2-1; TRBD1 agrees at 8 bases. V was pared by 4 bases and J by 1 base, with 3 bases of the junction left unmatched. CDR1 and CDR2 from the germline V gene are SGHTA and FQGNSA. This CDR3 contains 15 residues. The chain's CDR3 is CASSSDRASYNEQFF. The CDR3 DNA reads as TGTGCCAGCAGCTCGGACAGGGCTTCCTACAATGAGCAGTTCTTC.

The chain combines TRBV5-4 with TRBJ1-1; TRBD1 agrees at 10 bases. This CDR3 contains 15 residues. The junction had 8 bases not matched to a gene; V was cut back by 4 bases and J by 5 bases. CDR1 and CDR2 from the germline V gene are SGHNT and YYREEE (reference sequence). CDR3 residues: CASSPGQGRRTEAFF. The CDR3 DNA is TGTGCCAGCAGCCCGGGACAGGGGAGGAGGACTGAAGCTTTCTTT. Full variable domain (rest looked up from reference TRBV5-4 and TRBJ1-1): ETGVTQSPTHLIKTRGQQVTLRCSSQSGHNTVSWYQQALGQGPQFIFQYYREEENGRGNFPPRFSGLQFPNYSSELNVNALELDDSALYLCASSPGQGRRTEAFFGQGTRLTVV.

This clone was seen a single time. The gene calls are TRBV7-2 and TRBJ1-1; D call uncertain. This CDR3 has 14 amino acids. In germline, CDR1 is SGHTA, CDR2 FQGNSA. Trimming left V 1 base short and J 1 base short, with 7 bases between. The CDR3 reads CASSLVAGNTEAFF. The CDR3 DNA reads TGTGCCAGCAGCTTAGTGGCAGGGAACACTGAAGCTTTCTTT.

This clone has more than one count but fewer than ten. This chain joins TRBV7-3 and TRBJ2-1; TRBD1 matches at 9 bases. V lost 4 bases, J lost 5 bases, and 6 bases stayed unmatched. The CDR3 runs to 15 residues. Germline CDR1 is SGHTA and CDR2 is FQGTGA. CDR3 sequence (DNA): TGTGCCAGCAGCTACCCGGGACAGGGCAACAATGAGCAGTTCTTC. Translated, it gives CASSYPGQGNNEQFF.